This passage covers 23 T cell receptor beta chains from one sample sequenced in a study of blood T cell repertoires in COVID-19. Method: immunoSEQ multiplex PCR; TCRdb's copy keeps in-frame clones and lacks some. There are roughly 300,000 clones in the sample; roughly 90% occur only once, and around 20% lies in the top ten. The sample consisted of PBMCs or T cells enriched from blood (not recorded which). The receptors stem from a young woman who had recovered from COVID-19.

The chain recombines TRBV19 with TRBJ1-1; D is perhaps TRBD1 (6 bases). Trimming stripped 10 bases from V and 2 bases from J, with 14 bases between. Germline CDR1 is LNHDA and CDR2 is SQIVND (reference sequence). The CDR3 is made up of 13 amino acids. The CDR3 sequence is CATTRDINTEAFF. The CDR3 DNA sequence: TGTGCCACAACCCGGGACATCAACACTGAAGCTTTCTTT.

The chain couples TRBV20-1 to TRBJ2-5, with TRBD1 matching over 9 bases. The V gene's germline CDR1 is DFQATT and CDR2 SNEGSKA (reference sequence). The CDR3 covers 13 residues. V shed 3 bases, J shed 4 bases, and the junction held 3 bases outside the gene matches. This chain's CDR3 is CSASKQGAETQYF. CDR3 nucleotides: TGCAGTGCTAGTAAACAGGGGGCAGAGACCCAGTACTTC.

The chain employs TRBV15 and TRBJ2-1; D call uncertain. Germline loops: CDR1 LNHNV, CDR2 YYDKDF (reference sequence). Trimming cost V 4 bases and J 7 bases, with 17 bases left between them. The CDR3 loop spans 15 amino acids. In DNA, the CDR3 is TGTGCCACCAGCAAGATCATTCCGGTTTGGAATGAGCAGTTCTTC. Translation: CATSKIIPVWNEQFF.

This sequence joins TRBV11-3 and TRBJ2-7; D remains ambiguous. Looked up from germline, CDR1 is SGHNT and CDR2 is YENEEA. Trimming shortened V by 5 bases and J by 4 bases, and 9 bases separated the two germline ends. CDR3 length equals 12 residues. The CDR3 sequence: CASSPTPYEQYF. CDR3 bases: TGTGCCAGCAGCCCGACTCCTTACGAGCAGTACTTC.

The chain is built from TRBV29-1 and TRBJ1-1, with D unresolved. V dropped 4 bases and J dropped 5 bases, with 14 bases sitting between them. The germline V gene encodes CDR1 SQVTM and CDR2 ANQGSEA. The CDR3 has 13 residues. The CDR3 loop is CSVAREVETEAFF. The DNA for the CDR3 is TGCAGCGTTGCGCGGGAAGTAGAGACTGAAGCTTTCTTT.

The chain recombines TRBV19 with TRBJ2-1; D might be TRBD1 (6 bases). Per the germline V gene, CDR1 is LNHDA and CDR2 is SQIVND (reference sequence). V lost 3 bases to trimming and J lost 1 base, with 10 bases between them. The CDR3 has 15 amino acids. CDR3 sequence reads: CASSIEGQSYNEQFF. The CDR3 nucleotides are TGTGCCAGTAGTATTGAAGGACAGTCCTACAATGAGCAGTTCTTC.

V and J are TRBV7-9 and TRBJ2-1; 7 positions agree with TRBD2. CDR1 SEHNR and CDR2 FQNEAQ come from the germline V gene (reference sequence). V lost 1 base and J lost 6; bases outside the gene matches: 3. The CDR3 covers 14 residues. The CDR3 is CASSLGGSANEQFF. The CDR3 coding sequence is TGTGCCAGCAGCTTAGGCGGGAGCGCCAATGAGCAGTTCTTC.

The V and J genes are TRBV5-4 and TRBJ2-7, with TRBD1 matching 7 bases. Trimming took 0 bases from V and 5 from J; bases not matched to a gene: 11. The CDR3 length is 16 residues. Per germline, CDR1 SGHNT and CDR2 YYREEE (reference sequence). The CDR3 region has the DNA TGTGCCAGCAGCTTGGCAAACAGGGGATTGAAGGACGAGCAGTACTTC. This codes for CASSLANRGLKDEQYF.

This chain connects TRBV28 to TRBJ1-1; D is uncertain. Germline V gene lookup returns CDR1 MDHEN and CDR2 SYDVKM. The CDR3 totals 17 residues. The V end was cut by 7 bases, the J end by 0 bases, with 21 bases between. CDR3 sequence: CASTTRERGYMNTEAFF. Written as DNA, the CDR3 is TGTGCCAGCACCACTCGGGAGAGAGGGTACATGAACACTGAAGCTTTCTTT.

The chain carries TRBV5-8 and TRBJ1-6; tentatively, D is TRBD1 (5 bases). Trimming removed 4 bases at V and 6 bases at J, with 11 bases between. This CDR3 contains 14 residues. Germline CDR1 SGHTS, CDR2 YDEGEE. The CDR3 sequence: CASSHMGRNSPLHF. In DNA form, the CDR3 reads TGTGCCAGCAGCCACATGGGGCGTAATTCACCCCTCCACTTT.

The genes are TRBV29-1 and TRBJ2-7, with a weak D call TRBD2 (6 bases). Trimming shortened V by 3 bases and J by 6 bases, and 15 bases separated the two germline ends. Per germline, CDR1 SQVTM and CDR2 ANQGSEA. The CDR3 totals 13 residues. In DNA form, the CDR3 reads TGCAGCGTTGAGTGGGGGACTTTCTCCGAGCAGTACTTC. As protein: CSVEWGTFSEQYF.

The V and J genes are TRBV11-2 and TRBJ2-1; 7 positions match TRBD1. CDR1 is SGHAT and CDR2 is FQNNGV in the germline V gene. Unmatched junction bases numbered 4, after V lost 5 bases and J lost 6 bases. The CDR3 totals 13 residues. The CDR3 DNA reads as TGTGCCAGCAGCGAGGGACAGACCAATGAGCAGTTCTTC. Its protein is CASSEGQTNEQFF.

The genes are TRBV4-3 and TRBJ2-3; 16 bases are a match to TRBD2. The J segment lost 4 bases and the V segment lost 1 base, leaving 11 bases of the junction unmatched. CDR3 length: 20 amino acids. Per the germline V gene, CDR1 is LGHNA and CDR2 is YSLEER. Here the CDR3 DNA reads TGCGCCAGCAGCCAAGGCGCGGGACTAGCGGGGGGGCCGAGGGCAGATACGCAGTATTTT. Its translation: CASSQGAGLAGGPRADTQYF.

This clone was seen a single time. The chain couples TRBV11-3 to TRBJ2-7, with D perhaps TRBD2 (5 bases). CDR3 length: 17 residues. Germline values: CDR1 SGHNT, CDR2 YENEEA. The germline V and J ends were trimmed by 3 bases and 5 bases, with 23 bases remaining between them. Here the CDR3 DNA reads TGTGCCAGCAGCTTCCCCTCTCGAGGGCAGCCCTTTCACGAGCAGTACTTC. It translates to CASSFPSRGQPFHEQYF.

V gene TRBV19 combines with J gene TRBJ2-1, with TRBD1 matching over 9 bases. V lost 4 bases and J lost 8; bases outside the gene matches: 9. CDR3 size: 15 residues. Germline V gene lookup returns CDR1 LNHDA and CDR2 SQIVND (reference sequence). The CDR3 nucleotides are TGTGCCAGTAGTACGGGACAGGGAGGGGACCATGAGCAGTTCTTC. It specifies CASSTGQGGDHEQFF.

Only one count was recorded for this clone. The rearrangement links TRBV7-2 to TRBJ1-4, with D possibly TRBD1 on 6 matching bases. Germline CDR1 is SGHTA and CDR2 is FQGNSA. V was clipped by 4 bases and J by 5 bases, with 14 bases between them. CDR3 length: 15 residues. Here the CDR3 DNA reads TGTGCCAGCAGCTCCCCGGGGGGGCAAAATGAAAAACTGTTTTTT. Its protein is CASSSPGGQNEKLFF. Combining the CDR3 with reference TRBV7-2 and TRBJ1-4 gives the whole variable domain GAGVSQSPSNKVTEKGKDVELRCDPISGHTALYWYRQSLGQGLEFLIYFQGNSAPDKSGLPSDRFSAERTGGSVSTLTIQRTQQEDSAVYLCASSSPGGQNEKLFFGSGTQLSVL.

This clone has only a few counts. The CDR3 sequence is CASSLSRQGSYEQYF. In DNA form, the CDR3 reads TGTGCCAGCAGTTTATCCCGACAGGGGTCCTACGAGCAGTACTTC. J is TRBJ2-7 and V is TRBV28, with 8 bases matching TRBD1. The CDR3 covers 15 residues. Germline trimming cut 1 base from V and 1 base from J; bases unmatched to any gene: 3. Germline CDR1 and CDR2: MDHEN and SYDVKM.

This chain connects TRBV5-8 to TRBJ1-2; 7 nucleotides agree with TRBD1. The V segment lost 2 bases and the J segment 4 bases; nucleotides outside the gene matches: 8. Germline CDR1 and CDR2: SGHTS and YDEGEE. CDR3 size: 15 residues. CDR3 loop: CASSFRDRYTYGYTF. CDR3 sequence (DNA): TGTGCCAGCAGCTTCAGGGACAGATATACCTATGGCTACACCTTC.

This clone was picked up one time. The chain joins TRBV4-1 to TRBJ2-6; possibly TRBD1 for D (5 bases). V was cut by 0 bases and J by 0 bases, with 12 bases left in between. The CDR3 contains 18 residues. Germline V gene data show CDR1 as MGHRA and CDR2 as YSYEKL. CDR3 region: CASSQEAGLLSGANVLTF. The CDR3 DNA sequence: TGCGCCAGCAGCCAAGAGGCAGGGTTGCTCTCTGGGGCCAACGTCCTGACTTTC.

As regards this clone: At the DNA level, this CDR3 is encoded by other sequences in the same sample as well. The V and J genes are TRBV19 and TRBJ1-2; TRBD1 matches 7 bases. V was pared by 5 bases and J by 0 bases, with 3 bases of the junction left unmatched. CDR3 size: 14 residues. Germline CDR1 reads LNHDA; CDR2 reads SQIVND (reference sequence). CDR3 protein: CASSRTGTNYGYTF. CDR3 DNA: TGTGCCAGTAGTCGGACAGGAACTAACTATGGCTACACCTTC.

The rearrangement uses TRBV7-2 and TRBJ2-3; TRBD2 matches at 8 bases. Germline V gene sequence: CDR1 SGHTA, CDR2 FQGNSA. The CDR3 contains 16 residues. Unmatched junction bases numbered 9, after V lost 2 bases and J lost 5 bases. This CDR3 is CASSLSPAGGGDTQYF. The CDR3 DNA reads TGTGCCAGCAGCTTAAGCCCTGCGGGAGGAGGAGATACGCAGTATTTT. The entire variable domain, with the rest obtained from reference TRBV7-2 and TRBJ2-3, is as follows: GAGVSQSPSNKVTEKGKDVELRCDPISGHTALYWYRQSLGQGLEFLIYFQGNSAPDKSGLPSDRFSAERTGGSVSTLTIQRTQQEDSAVYLCASSLSPAGGGDTQYFGPGTRLTVL.

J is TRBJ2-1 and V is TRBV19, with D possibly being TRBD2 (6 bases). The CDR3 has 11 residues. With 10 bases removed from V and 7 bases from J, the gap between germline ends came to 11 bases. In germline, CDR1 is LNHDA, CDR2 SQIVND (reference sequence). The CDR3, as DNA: TGTGCCACCAAACTAGCAAATGAGCAGTTCTTC. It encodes CATKLANEQFF.

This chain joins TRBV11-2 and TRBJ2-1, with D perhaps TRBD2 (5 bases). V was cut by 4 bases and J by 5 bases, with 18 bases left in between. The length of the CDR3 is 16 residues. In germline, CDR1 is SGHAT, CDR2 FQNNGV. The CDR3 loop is CASSWAGVPLNNEQFF. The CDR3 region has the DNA TGTGCCAGCAGCTGGGCCGGGGTCCCTCTTAACAATGAGCAGTTCTTC.